The subject of this entry is one TCR beta chain. Its matching antigen is unknown. J gave up 10 bases and V 6 bases, and 5 bases lay outside the gene matches. Looked up from germline, CDR1 is ENHRY and CDR2 is SYGVKD. The CDR3 loop spans 12 amino acids. This specimen belongs to a study of Ad26.COV2.S vaccination and SARS-CoV-2 variants. Study details: Trial arm assignment for the donor was COV1001 Ad26.COV2.S.

Here immunoSEQ multiplex PCR was the method, and the copy in TCRdb shows in-frame clones only, minus some. The table has some 290,000 clones, about 86% seen once. Stated treatment: roughly 19 received Ad26.COV2.S at low or high dose, single or two shots; 5 received placebo; per-sample allocation not given. Collection of the samples took place on day 63 after the first injection of vaccine or placebo. The sample came from a Boston adult aged 18-55 years. General study findings and limits: Similar non-spike TCR breadth was observed in recipients of vaccine and of placebo.

The chain combines TRBV10-3 with TRBJ1-4; TRBD1 matches 7 bases. This TCR was recovered from a person between 18 and 65 years old who received the Ad26.COV2.S COVID-19 vaccine or a placebo. Material: peripheral blood, obtained in a trial of Ad26.COV2.S vaccine versus placebo. The CDR3 spells CAISDRVGKLFF. The CDR3 region has the DNA TGTGCCATCAGCGACAGGGTAGGAAAACTGTTTTTT.